One and the same sample provided the 14 T cell receptor beta chains below, sequenced in a study of T cells in Graves' hyperthyroidism and ophthalmopathy. Amplified TCR beta CDR3 regions derived from RNA transcripts. The HTBI primer set drove a first-round RT-PCR of the TCR CDR3. TCRdb itself ran the multiplex PCR reads through MiXCR, one entry per CDR3 protein. There are roughly 750,000 distinct CDR3 sequences in the sample; over 15% occur only once, and around 8% lies in the top ten. The sequencing sample was made of blood. These receptors were taken from a young man with Graves' hyperthyroidism.

This clonotype occurred many times. The chain combines TRBV2 with TRBJ1-5; D is undetermined. The ends were cut back, 1 base at V and 6 bases at J, with 10 bases in the middle. This CDR3 spans 14 amino acids. Germline loops: CDR1 SNHLY, CDR2 FYNNEI. CDR3 amino acids: CASSEVQRRQPQHF. In DNA, the CDR3 is TGTGCCAGCAGTGAAGTCCAGCGACGTCAGCCCCAGCATTTT.

The V and J genes are TRBV28 and TRBJ2-7; 7 nucleotides match TRBD2. The CDR3 extends over 14 amino acids. Germline V CDR1 and CDR2: MDHEN, SYDVKM. V was clipped by 6 bases and J by 0 bases; unmatched bases: 5. CDR3 nucleotides: TGTGCCAGCAGCCCCGGGAGGAACTCCTACGAGCAGTACTTC. Translating it yields CASSPGRNSYEQYF.

This sequence joins TRBV24-1 and TRBJ1-5; TRBD1 matches 7 bases. Germline V lookup: CDR1 KGHDR, CDR2 SFDVKD. V trimming: 10 bases; J trimming: 1 base; junction bases outside the gene matches: 6. This CDR3 is 14 amino acids long. This chain's CDR3 is CATATGSSNQPQHF. CDR3 DNA: TGTGCCACGGCGACAGGGAGCAGCAATCAGCCCCAGCATTTT.

This clonotype was seen at least ten times. This sequence joins TRBV7-3 and TRBJ1-1; D gene unclear. The V gene's germline CDR1 is SGHTA and CDR2 FQGTGA. The CDR3 length is 12 residues. The V end lost 6 bases, the J end lost 2 bases, and 7 bases lay between the germline ends. The CDR3 region has the DNA TGTGCCAGCAGTTCAACTAACACTGAAGCTTTCTTT. Residues: CASSSTNTEAFF.

This clonotype was seen ten or more times. The rearrangement links TRBV13 to TRBJ2-7, with 10 bases aligning to TRBD1. This CDR3 spans 15 amino acids. The trim removed 5 bases at V and 5 bases at J, leaving 9 bases unmatched. In germline, CDR1 is PRHDT, CDR2 FYEKMQ (reference sequence). The CDR3 region is CASSTRTGGVHEQYF. CDR3 coding DNA: TGTGCCAGCAGCACCCGGACAGGGGGAGTACACGAGCAGTACTTC.

Only a few counts were recorded for this clonotype. The germline gene is not matched at one end of the junction; a read error may be the cause. V usage is TRBV6-1 and J usage is TRBJ1-3; no clear D gene. In germline, CDR1 is MNHNS, CDR2 SASEGT. CDR3 length: 14 amino acids. CDR3 loop: CASRKLLSGITIYF. In DNA, the CDR3 is TGTGCCAGCAGGAAGTTACTCTCTGGAATCACCATATATTTT.

This clonotype turned up a few times. V is TRBV4-3 and J is TRBJ2-7; 13 nucleotides agree with TRBD2. The J segment lost 5 bases and the V segment lost 1 base, leaving 8 bases of the junction unmatched. Germline V gene sequence: CDR1 LGHNA, CDR2 YSLEER. This CDR3 spans 17 amino acids. CDR3 DNA: TGCGCCAGCAGCCAAGCTTCAGGACTAGCGGGGGAGAACGAGCAGTACTTC. This sequence encodes CASSQASGLAGENEQYF.

CDR3 amino acids: CSARGTFYSNQPQHF. The CDR3 DNA reads TGCAGTGCTAGGGGTACCTTTTATAGCAATCAGCCCCAGCATTTT. V is TRBV20-1 and J is TRBJ1-5; no definite D call. CDR3 length equals 15 residues. Per the germline V gene, CDR1 is DFQATT and CDR2 is SNEGSKA (reference sequence). The ends were cut back, 3 bases at V and 0 bases at J, with 12 bases in the middle.

This clonotype was seen a few times. The chain carries TRBV20-1 and TRBJ2-3; D is uncertain. Per the germline V gene, CDR1 is DFQATT and CDR2 is SNEGSKA (reference sequence). CDR3 length equals 18 residues. V lost 3 bases and J 2 bases, leaving 24 bases between the germline ends. CDR3 sequence (DNA): TGCAGTGCTAGTCGTCTCCCAGACGACAACCAATTCACAGATACGCAGTATTTT. Amino acid sequence: CSASRLPDDNQFTDTQYF.

This clonotype appeared a few times. This chain joins TRBV20-1 and TRBJ2-7; D is unclear. The germline V gene encodes CDR1 DFQATT and CDR2 SNEGSKA (reference sequence). This CDR3 is built from 13 residues. Deletions cut 3 bases from V and 0 bases from J, with 9 bases between. For the CDR3, the DNA is TGCAGTGCTAGGCCCCATTTCTCCTACGAGCAGTACTTC. It specifies CSARPHFSYEQYF.

The sample holds many counts of this clonotype. The chain uses TRBV6-2 or TRBV6-3 and TRBJ2-2; TRBD1 agrees at 7 bases. The CDR3 extends over 15 amino acids. CDR1 is MNHEY, CDR2 SVGEGT, per germline. Trimming cost V 11 bases and J 1 base; bases outside gene matches: 10. The CDR3 coding sequence is TGTGCCGCAAAGAGGGACAGAAGGAACACCGGGGAGCTGTTTTTT. Translating it yields CAAKRDRRNTGELFF.

This clonotype was detected ten times or more. The chain has TRBV27 and TRBJ2-7, with TRBD1 identical over 7 bases. The CDR3 covers 14 residues. CDR1 and CDR2 from the germline V gene are MNHEY and SMNVEV (reference sequence). Trimming took 5 bases from V and 3 from J; bases not matched to a gene: 7. The CDR3 protein is CASSVTGADYEQYF. CDR3 DNA: TGTGCCAGCAGTGTCACAGGGGCCGACTACGAGCAGTACTTC.

The rearrangement joins TRBV19 to TRBJ1-4; no clear D gene. The CDR3 loop spans 16 amino acids. CDR1 is LNHDA and CDR2 is SQIVND in the germline V gene (reference sequence). V dropped 0 bases and J dropped 0 bases, with 8 bases sitting between them. The CDR3 protein is CASSIDRTSTNEKLFF. DNA of the CDR3: TGTGCCAGTAGTATAGACCGCACATCAACTAATGAAAAACTGTTTTTT.

This clonotype occurred a few times. This chain joins TRBV4-1 and TRBJ2-7, with D perhaps being TRBD1 or TRBD2 (5 bases each). Between the trimmed V and J ends, which lost 2 bases and 7 bases, there was a span of 15 bases. CDR3 length equals 14 residues. Germline CDR1 MGHRA, CDR2 YSYEKL. The DNA of the CDR3 is TGCGCCAGCAGCCAACCCCTGTCGAGGGGTGAGCAGTACTTC. It specifies CASSQPLSRGEQYF.